The clone carrying this T cell receptor beta chain came up a few times. Its matching antigen is unknown. This sample was included in a study of blood T cells in healthy people across ages. Study-wide points: Lack of knowledge of donor CMV status possibly confounded expanded clonotype changes.

Germline values: CDR1 MDHEN, CDR2 SYDVKM. J lost 6 bases, V lost 3 bases, and 8 bases had no gene match. CDR3 length: 15 residues. Next came a second PCR, run for roughly 6 to 11 cycles, which used a sample-barcoded 5' primer along with a J-beta primer mix. TCRdb processed the 5' RACE reads anew with MiXCR; each CDR3 protein has one entry. The sample records about 780,000 distinct CDR3 sequences, around half being singletons. This TCR came from a man at least 80 years old in good health. This rearrangement joins TRBV28 to TRBJ2-1; 7 nucleotides align to TRBD2. The sample comprised blood. The CDR3 DNA is TGTGCCAGCAGTTTTGCGGGAGAGGTCTCCAATGAGCAGTTCTTC. As protein: CASSFAGEVSNEQFF.